This T cell receptor beta chain appears in the sequencing data of a study of blood T cell repertoires in COVID-19. Study as a whole: The cDNA or gDNA used as material had been derived from T cells, B-cell-depleted T cells, or PBMCs.

V was clipped by 4 bases and J by 4 bases, with 13 bases between them. The CDR3 contains 14 residues. CDR1 is SEHNR, CDR2 FQNEAQ, per germline (reference sequence). Method: immunoSEQ multiplex PCR; TCRdb's copy keeps in-frame clones and lacks some. This table has about 69,000 clones, roughly 79% appearing once. V usage is TRBV7-9 and J usage is TRBJ1-2; possibly TRBD1 for D (6 bases). The source is a man aged 55 to 70 with acute or convalescent COVID-19. Sequencing was carried out using peripheral blood. DNA of the CDR3: TGTGCCAGCAGCTCAGGGGTCGGAAGCTATGGCTACACCTTC. Translation gives CASSSGVGSYGYTF.